The 18 T cell receptor beta chains below were found in one sample sequenced in a study of Ad26.COV2.S vaccination and SARS-CoV-2 variants. Some clones are missing from TCRdb's copy, which holds only in-frame ones; the method was immunoSEQ multiplex PCR. The sample shows 350,000 to 500,000 clones, 80% to 95% of them seen only once. As for treatment: roughly 20 received Ad26.COV2.S at low or high dose, single or two shots; five or six received placebo; per-sample allocation not given. Day 63 after the first vaccine or placebo injection was the time point for sampling. Sequencing was performed on peripheral blood, taken in a trial of Ad26.COV2.S vaccine versus placebo. These receptors originate from a person between 18 and 65 years old who received the Ad26.COV2.S COVID-19 vaccine or a placebo.

The genes are TRBV27 and TRBJ2-7; perhaps TRBD2 as D (5 bases). V lost 3 bases to trimming and J lost 3 bases, with 15 bases between them. Germline V gene sequence: CDR1 MNHEY, CDR2 SMNVEV (reference sequence). The CDR3 contains 15 residues. CDR3 protein: CASSLIPRGIYEQYF. The CDR3 nucleotides read TGTGCCAGCAGTTTGATCCCGAGAGGGATCTACGAGCAGTACTTC.

The chain links TRBV4-2 to TRBJ2-7; either TRBD1 or TRBD2 may supply D (5 bases each). The V and J ends lost 0 bases and 8 bases respectively, with 14 bases between them. Germline CDR1 is LGHNA and CDR2 is YNFKEQ. The CDR3 consists of 14 residues. CDR3 loop: CASSQDVGARQQYF. The CDR3 nucleotides read TGTGCCAGCAGCCAAGATGTCGGGGCCAGACAGCAGTACTTC.

CDR3 sequence reads: CASSLLAGGNQPQHF. The DNA of the CDR3 is TGTGCCAGCAGTTTATTGGCAGGGGGCAATCAGCCCCAGCATTTT. The V call is TRBV27, the J call TRBJ1-5; perhaps TRBD1 as D (6 bases). The CDR3 covers 15 residues. V lost 1 base, J lost 2 bases, and 9 bases lay in between. Germline values: CDR1 MNHEY, CDR2 SMNVEV (reference sequence).

The chain recombines TRBV11-3 with TRBJ2-1; 10 bases agree with TRBD2. Looked up from germline, CDR1 is SGHNT and CDR2 is YENEEA. The CDR3 covers 14 residues. J lost 5 bases, V lost 3 bases, and 1 base had no gene match. CDR3 nucleotide sequence: TGTGCCAGCAGCTTGGGACTAGCGAACAATGAGCAGTTCTTC. Amino acid sequence: CASSLGLANNEQFF.

The J gene is TRBJ2-3, the V gene TRBV10-3; 14 nucleotides agree with TRBD2. Germline V CDR1 and CDR2: ENHRY, SYGVKD. The ends lost 5 bases at V and 3 bases at J; junction bases unmatched: 7. The CDR3 runs to 17 residues. The CDR3 coding sequence is TGTGCCATCAGTCCGACTAGCGGGAGGGCCGAGACAGATACGCAGTATTTT. The encoded protein is CAISPTSGRAETDTQYF.

The chain recombines TRBV29-1 with TRBJ2-5; 9 bases align to TRBD1. V lost 6 bases, J lost 1 base, and 3 bases stayed unmatched. Germline CDR1 is SQVTM and CDR2 is ANQGSEA. This CDR3 is built from 13 residues. The CDR3 loop reads CSVIQGAQETQYF. CDR3 nucleotides: TGCAGCGTCATACAGGGGGCCCAAGAGACCCAGTACTTC. The complete variable domain, with remaining parts taken from reference TRBV29-1 and TRBJ2-5, reads SAVISQKPSRDICQRGTSLTIQCQVDSQVTMMFWYRQQPGQSLTLIATANQGSEATYESGFVIDKFPISRPNLTFSTLTVSNMSPEDSSIYLCSVIQGAQETQYFGPGTRLLVL.

The chain is built from TRBV28 and TRBJ2-5; D may be TRBD1 or TRBD2 (6 bases each). The CDR3 runs to 12 residues. Germline assignment: CDR1 MDHEN and CDR2 SYDVKM. V was trimmed by 10 bases and J by 5 bases, leaving 14 bases between them. The CDR3 region has the DNA TGTGCCACAGGAGGGGGGAGGGAGACCCAGTACTTC. This gives the protein CATGGGRETQYF.

The chain has TRBV28 and TRBJ2-7; 7 bases map to TRBD2. Germline V gene data show CDR1 as MDHEN and CDR2 as SYDVKM. The CDR3 runs 15 residues. V shed 6 bases and J 3 bases; nucleotides not matched to a gene: 11. The CDR3 DNA sequence: TGTGCCAGCAGGGGATCGGGACTATCGATCTACGAGCAGTACTTC. Its protein product is CASRGSGLSIYEQYF. Combining the CDR3 with reference TRBV28 and TRBJ2-7 gives the whole variable domain DVKVTQSSRYLVKRTGEKVFLECVQDMDHENMFWYRQDPGLGLRLIYFSYDVKMKEKGDIPEGYSVSREKKERFSLILESASTNQTSMYLCASRGSGLSIYEQYFGPGTRLTVT.

The chain joins TRBV3-1 (or the pseudogene TRBV3-2) to TRBJ1-2; D perhaps matches TRBD1 (6 bases). Germline V gene data show CDR1 as LGHDT and CDR2 as YNNKEL (reference sequence). V was shortened by 0 bases and J by 2 bases, with 19 bases between the two germline ends. CDR3 length: 18 amino acids. The CDR3 DNA is TGTGCCAGCAGCCAAGAAGTAGCGCGGGACACAGAAAACTATGGCTACACCTTC. The encoded protein is CASSQEVARDTENYGYTF.

The chain links TRBV5-6 to TRBJ2-7; D is possibly TRBD2 (7 bases). V gave up 3 bases and J gave up 10 bases, with 23 bases separating them. CDR3 size: 15 residues. Per germline, CDR1 SGHDT and CDR2 YYEEEE. The CDR3 DNA reads as TGTGCCAGCAGCTGGGGGGGTGTACAGGGTTCATATCAGTACTTC. Its translation: CASSWGGVQGSYQYF.

The chain carries TRBV28 and TRBJ2-7, with D perhaps TRBD1 or TRBD2 (6 bases each). CDR1 is MDHEN and CDR2 is SYDVKM in the germline V gene. This CDR3 spans 15 amino acids. Trimming cost V 6 bases and J 3 bases, with 18 bases left between them. In DNA, the CDR3 is TGTGCCAGCAGAACCCCCGCGGGACAAGGCTACGAGCAGTACTTC. Amino acids: CASRTPAGQGYEQYF.

The rearrangement joins TRBV2 to TRBJ2-7, with D unclear. CDR1 and CDR2 from the germline V gene are SNHLY and FYNNEI. CDR3 size: 14 residues. The germline V and J ends were trimmed by 5 bases and 0 bases, with 11 bases remaining between them. The CDR3 DNA reads as TGTGCCAGCAGTCTCGGACCCGTCTCCTACGAGCAGTACTTC. Translated: CASSLGPVSYEQYF.

The chain has TRBV7-2 and TRBJ2-5; TRBD1 matches 8 bases. V trimming: 1 base; J trimming: 5 bases; junction bases outside the gene matches: 3. Germline V CDR1 and CDR2: SGHTA, FQGNSA. The CDR3 totals 14 residues. CDR3 amino acids: CASSLVAGGETQYF. The CDR3, as DNA: TGTGCCAGCAGCTTAGTGGCAGGGGGCGAGACCCAGTACTTC.

The chain carries TRBV28 and TRBJ1-3, with D tentatively TRBD1 (6 bases). The CDR3 contains 16 residues. Germline V gene data show CDR1 as MDHEN and CDR2 as SYDVKM. Trimming took off 7 bases at V and 0 bases at J, with 16 bases between the two ends. CDR3: CASTAGHLNSGNTIYF. The DNA for the CDR3 is TGTGCCAGCACCGCGGGACACTTGAACTCTGGAAACACCATATATTTT.

V and J are TRBV3-1 (or the pseudogene TRBV3-2) and TRBJ2-7; 10 positions agree with TRBD1. This CDR3 comprises 14 residues. V dropped 1 base and J dropped 3; count of bases not matched to a gene: 0. Looked up from germline, CDR1 is LGHDT and CDR2 is YNNKEL (reference sequence). This CDR3 reads CASSQGTGGYEQYF. Here the CDR3 DNA reads TGTGCCAGCAGCCAAGGGACAGGGGGCTACGAGCAGTACTTC.

The gene calls are TRBV19 and TRBJ2-1; 13 positions match TRBD2. This CDR3 has 14 amino acids. Losses at the gene ends were 3 bases for V and 9 bases for J; bases not matched to a gene: 2. Germline V lookup: CDR1 LNHDA, CDR2 SQIVND (reference sequence). CDR3 nucleotides: TGTGCCAGTAGTATGACTAGCGGGAGGATTGAGCAGTTCTTC. This encodes CASSMTSGRIEQFF.

V gene TRBV5-4 combines with J gene TRBJ1-6; unclear D gene. Trimming removed 0 bases at V and 4 bases at J, with 8 bases between. The CDR3 consists of 15 residues. Germline V gives CDR1 SGHNT, CDR2 YYREEE (reference sequence). The CDR3 DNA reads TGTGCCAGCAGCTTGGGGACGGAATATAATTCACCCCTCCACTTT. Its translation is CASSLGTEYNSPLHF.

The chain employs TRBV24-1 and TRBJ1-5; no definite D call. CDR3 length: 14 amino acids. Trimming took 3 bases from V and 7 from J, leaving 12 bases between them. Germline V gene sequence: CDR1 KGHDR, CDR2 SFDVKD. The CDR3 DNA reads as TGTGCCACCAGTGATCCCAGGTTCGGACAGCCCCAGCATTTT. Its translation: CATSDPRFGQPQHF.